The table lists the clone carrying this T cell receptor (beta chain) with a few counts. The antigen is unknown. The CDR3 extends over 17 amino acids. Unmatched junction bases numbered 12, after V lost 4 bases and J lost 1 base. Per germline, CDR1 LGHDT and CDR2 YNNKEL (reference sequence). These data originate in a study of post-analysis software for immune sequencing data. Study conclusions and caveats: A handful of TRBV segments were significantly more frequent in patients than in controls. TRBV5-6, TRBV5-1 and TRBV20-1 were among these segments.

cDNA libraries for TCR beta contained unique molecular identifiers. TCRdb processed the PCR reads anew with MiXCR; each CDR3 protein has one entry. Here the sample spans 250,000 to 300,000 distinct CDR3 sequences, 36% being singletons. The chain is built from TRBV3-1 and TRBJ1-1; 7 bases are shared with TRBD1. The clonotype originates from a girl aged 5-17 years with multiple sclerosis. The material sequenced was blood. The chain's CDR3 is CASSPTGSVIGNTEAFF. CDR3 DNA: TGTGCCAGCAGCCCGACAGGGTCAGTGATTGGGAACACTGAAGCTTTCTTT.